This passage covers 32 T cell receptor beta chains from one sample sequenced in a study of T-cell reconstitution after alpha-beta-depleted transplantation in children. A library of TCRbeta sequences, prepared with unique molecular identifiers, was generated. TCRdb itself ran the PCR reads through MiXCR, one entry per CDR3 protein. The sample lists about 500,000 distinct CDR3 sequences; 32% were seen once. This sample comprised PBMCs from the stem cell graft donor, obtained from the stem cell graft. Receptor source: a human donor who donated a stem cell graft to a child with aplastic anemia.

The chain is built from TRBV7-2 and TRBJ1-2, with 8 bases matching TRBD1. J was trimmed by 5 bases and V by 5 bases; bases with no gene match: 13. This CDR3 has 16 amino acids. Looked up from germline, CDR1 is SGHTA and CDR2 is FQGNSA. The CDR3 protein is CASSPTGGTGGYGYTF. As DNA, the CDR3 is TGTGCCAGCAGCCCGACTGGTGGGACAGGAGGATATGGCTACACCTTC.

The V gene is TRBV20-1, the J gene TRBJ2-3; no clear D gene. Trimming shortened V by 0 bases and J by 7 bases, and 17 bases separated the two germline ends. The germline CDR1 and CDR2 sequences are DFQATT and SNEGSKA (reference sequence). CDR3 length equals 15 residues. The CDR3 nucleotides read TGCAGTGCTAGAGAGGGCGGACGAACACACAATACGCAGTATTTT. Its protein is CSAREGGRTHNTQYF.

The J gene is TRBJ2-7, the V gene TRBV20-1; weak D call: TRBD2 (5 bases). This CDR3 contains 12 residues. Germline values: CDR1 DFQATT, CDR2 SNEGSKA (reference sequence). The V and J ends lost 7 bases and 3 bases respectively, with 13 bases between them. This CDR3 is CSVSEGRYEQYF. The CDR3 DNA follows: TGCAGTGTGAGCGAGGGCCGCTACGAGCAGTACTTC.

Only a few counts were recorded for this clonotype. The chain employs TRBV2 and TRBJ2-2; 10 positions agree with TRBD1. V shed 7 bases, J shed 3 bases, and the junction held 5 bases outside the gene matches. CDR1 and CDR2 (germline): SNHLY, FYNNEI. There are 15 residues in the CDR3. The CDR3 loop is CASIKGTGDTGELFF. The CDR3 DNA follows: TGTGCCAGCATCAAAGGGACAGGGGACACCGGGGAGCTGTTTTTT.

This clonotype was detected many times. The chain employs TRBV5-5 and TRBJ2-7; no clear D. The germline V gene encodes CDR1 SGHKS and CDR2 YYEKEE (reference sequence). CDR3 length: 15 residues. V was pared by 0 bases and J by 0 bases, with 10 bases between. DNA for the CDR3: TGTGCCAGCAGCTTGGGGGCGGATAGCTCCTACGAGCAGTACGTC. Its translation: CASSLGADSSYEQYV.

This clonotype was detected a few times. V is TRBV20-1 and J is TRBJ1-6; no reliable D call. The CDR3 consists of 16 residues. Per the germline V gene, CDR1 is DFQATT and CDR2 is SNEGSKA (reference sequence). V lost 1 base to trimming and J lost 7 bases, with 17 bases between them. The CDR3 DNA follows: TGCAGTGCTAGAGTTCAACCCGGGAGTAACAATTCACCCCTCCACTTT. Protein sequence: CSARVQPGSNNSPLHF.

The sample holds a few counts of this clonotype. The V call is TRBV18, the J call TRBJ2-3, with 10 bases aligning to TRBD1. This CDR3 spans 15 amino acids. The ends lost 3 bases at V and 7 bases at J; junction bases unmatched: 7. Germline-derived CDR1 and CDR2 are KGHSH and LQKENI. The CDR3 DNA reads TGTGCCAGCTCACCTACGACAGGGGGCGTTCATACGCAGTATTTT. Its translation is CASSPTTGGVHTQYF.

Only a few counts were recorded for this clonotype. The chain uses TRBV9 and TRBJ1-3; no reliable D call. The germline V gene has CDR1 SGDLS and CDR2 YYNGEE. With 7 bases removed from V and 0 bases from J, the gap between germline ends came to 11 bases. The CDR3 has 14 amino acids. For the CDR3, the DNA is TGTGCCAGCGGGCCGAATGACTCTGGAAACACCATATATTTT. Translating it yields CASGPNDSGNTIYF. Full variable domain (remainder filled in from reference TRBV9 and TRBJ1-3): DSGVTQTPKHLITATGQRVTLRCSPRSGDLSVYWYQQSLDQGLQFLIQYYNGEERAKGNILERFSAQQFPDLHSELNLSSLELGDSALYFCASGPNDSGNTIYFGEGSWLTVV.

There are a few counts of this clonotype. The J gene is TRBJ2-1, the V gene TRBV25-1, with TRBD2 matching over 13 bases. With 6 bases clipped from V and 9 bases from J, the junction kept 11 bases outside the gene matches. CDR1 is MGHDK, CDR2 SYGVNS, per germline. The CDR3 runs to 16 residues. CDR3 sequence (DNA): TGTGCCAGCAGCCGCCGGGGACTAGCGGGAAAGAGTGAGCAGTTCTTC. Residues: CASSRRGLAGKSEQFF.

This clonotype came up once. The genes are TRBV19 and TRBJ2-1, with 8 bases aligning to TRBD1. The trim removed 1 base at V and 6 bases at J, leaving 5 bases unmatched. The CDR3 spans 15 residues. Germline values: CDR1 LNHDA, CDR2 SQIVND (reference sequence). CDR3 DNA: TGTGCCAGTAGTATAGGGACAGGGCGGATCAATGAGCAGTTCTTC. Translating it yields CASSIGTGRINEQFF.

This clonotype was found a few times. The chain couples TRBV30 to TRBJ1-5; D gene uncertain. Germline V gene data show CDR1 as GTSNPN and CDR2 as SVGIG (reference sequence). With 0 bases removed from V and 1 base from J, the gap between germline ends came to 7 bases. There are 14 residues in the CDR3. CDR3 amino acids: CAWSVSMSNQPQHF. The DNA for the CDR3 is TGTGCCTGGAGTGTGTCGATGAGCAATCAGCCCCAGCATTTT.

The chain couples TRBV20-1 to TRBJ1-2; D remains ambiguous. Germline lookup yields CDR1 DFQATT and CDR2 SNEGSKA (reference sequence). The CDR3 spans 12 residues. The germline V and J ends were trimmed by 2 bases and 3 bases, with 7 bases remaining between them. CDR3 residues: CSARQDDYGYTF. The CDR3, as DNA: TGCAGTGCTAGACAGGACGACTATGGCTACACCTTC.

This chain links TRBV7-9 with TRBJ1-1; D is undetermined. With 4 bases removed from V and 2 bases from J, the gap between germline ends came to 14 bases. Germline lookup yields CDR1 SEHNR and CDR2 FQNEAQ (reference sequence). CDR3 length equals 15 residues. The DNA for the CDR3 is TGTGCCAGCAGCTCCCCTAGGGCCGCAAACACTGAAGCTTTCTTT. It codes for CASSSPRAANTEAFF.

The chain is built from TRBV15 and TRBJ2-1, with TRBD1 identical over 7 bases. The J segment lost 8 bases and the V segment lost 6 bases, leaving 10 bases of the junction unmatched. The CDR3 is 14 amino acids. The germline V gene encodes CDR1 LNHNV and CDR2 YYDKDF (reference sequence). This CDR3 is CATRPVGGYDEQFF. The CDR3 nucleotides are TGTGCCACCAGGCCGGTAGGGGGCTATGATGAGCAGTTCTTC.

The chain recombines TRBV29-1 with TRBJ1-1; the D is unclear. CDR3 length: 11 amino acids. The germline V and J ends were trimmed by 4 bases and 7 bases, with 10 bases remaining between them. Per germline, CDR1 SQVTM and CDR2 ANQGSEA. The CDR3 DNA sequence: TGCAGCGTTGCGGCCCCTCATGAAGCTTTCTTT. Translating gives CSVAAPHEAFF.

The CDR3 bases are TGTGCCAGCAGTGAAGCGCCCGTCGAGGGGGGCTACACCTTC. Its protein is CASSEAPVEGGYTF. The chain combines TRBV6-1 with TRBJ1-2; D might be TRBD1 (5 bases). This CDR3 has 14 residues. CDR1 MNHNS and CDR2 SASEGT come from the germline V gene. V lost 0 bases and J 8 bases, leaving 13 bases between the germline ends.

V gene TRBV12-3 or TRBV12-4 combines with J gene TRBJ2-2; D ambiguous. The CDR3 consists of 15 residues. The V end lost 3 bases, the J end lost 0 bases, and 8 bases lay between the germline ends. The CDR3 nucleotides are TGTGCCAGCAGTTTGGCTTTCGCGAACACCGGGGAGCTGTTTTTT. Translating gives CASSLAFANTGELFF.

The table lists this clonotype with a few counts. The chain carries TRBV7-2 and TRBJ2-3, with D possibly TRBD1 on 6 matching bases. Germline loops: CDR1 SGHTA, CDR2 FQGNSA. The CDR3 extends over 16 amino acids. V lost 4 bases, J lost 0 bases, and 14 bases lay in between. CDR3 region: CASSSRQASSTDTQYF. The CDR3 DNA reads as TGTGCCAGCAGCTCGCGACAGGCCTCTAGCACAGATACGCAGTATTTT.

The CDR3 is CASSRGGNVDTEAFF. Written as DNA, the CDR3 is TGTGCCAGCAGCCGCGGCGGAAATGTGGACACTGAAGCTTTCTTT. V usage is TRBV6-5 and J usage is TRBJ1-1; D not certain. Trimming pared 6 bases from V and 3 bases from J, leaving 17 bases between. The CDR3 is made up of 15 amino acids. Germline CDR1 is MNHEY and CDR2 is SVGAGI.

This clonotype has only one observation. This chain connects TRBV7-9 to TRBJ1-6; TRBD1 matches at 11 bases. The CDR3 totals 16 residues. Germline assignment: CDR1 SEHNR and CDR2 FQNEAQ (reference sequence). V lost 1 base, J lost 8 bases, and 4 bases stayed unmatched. The CDR3 region has the DNA TGTGCCAGCAGCTTAGGCTCGGGACAGGGGGATTCACCCCTCCACTTT. This encodes CASSLGSGQGDSPLHF.

This clonotype was counted only a few times. The J gene is TRBJ2-7, the V gene TRBV19; 13 bases map to TRBD2. Germline V CDR1 and CDR2: LNHDA, SQIVND (reference sequence). V lost 9 bases and J lost 0; bases outside the gene matches: 14. The CDR3 has 18 residues. For the CDR3, the DNA is TGTGCCAGCAGTCCGACGGGACTAGCGGGACCAGGCTCCTACGAGCAGTACTTC. It translates to CASSPTGLAGPGSYEQYF.

V gene TRBV5-6 combines with J gene TRBJ2-1; D ambiguous. This CDR3 contains 17 residues. Germline loops: CDR1 SGHDT, CDR2 YYEEEE. V was clipped by 1 base and J by 3 bases, with 17 bases between them. In DNA, the CDR3 is TGTGCCAGCAGCTTGTTCCTAGGGCTGTCGGACTACAATGAGCAGTTCTTC. It yields the protein CASSLFLGLSDYNEQFF.

The chain carries TRBV12-3 or TRBV12-4 and TRBJ2-1, with 13 bases fitting TRBD2. The CDR3 spans 18 residues. V lost 3 bases and J lost 4; bases outside the gene matches: 9. The CDR3 DNA sequence: TGTGCCAGCAGTTTCGGACTAGCGGGAGTCCCGTCATACAATGAGCAGTTCTTC. Protein product: CASSFGLAGVPSYNEQFF.

This clonotype was observed a single time. The chain uses TRBV12-3 or TRBV12-4 and TRBJ2-2; weak D call: TRBD2 (5 bases). The V gene lost 8 bases and the J gene lost 0 bases, with 16 bases spanning the gap. The CDR3 contains 16 residues. CDR3 bases: TGTGCCAGCTGGCGTTCGGGAAAAGCGAACACCGGGGAGCTGTTTTTT. This sequence encodes CASWRSGKANTGELFF.

The chain employs TRBV6-2 or TRBV6-3 and TRBJ2-5; D gene unclear. Per germline, CDR1 MNHEY and CDR2 SVGEGT. The germline V and J ends were trimmed by 8 bases and 2 bases, with 15 bases remaining between them. This CDR3 is built from 14 residues. In DNA form, the CDR3 reads TGTGCCAGCGGTGGTTGGCGTTTTCAAGAGACCCAGTACTTC. Its translation is CASGGWRFQETQYF.

This clonotype was detected only a few times. The chain joins TRBV14 to TRBJ2-3; weak D call: TRBD2 (5 bases). V was trimmed by 5 bases and J by 4 bases, leaving 16 bases between them. CDR3 length equals 15 residues. Germline V gene lookup returns CDR1 SGHDN and CDR2 FVKESK. The CDR3 DNA reads as TGTGCCAGCAGCTTTGGTGGAGGAGAACCAGATACGCAGTATTTT. Its translation is CASSFGGGEPDTQYF.

This clonotype has more than one count but fewer than ten. The V call is TRBV5-1, the J call TRBJ2-1, with a weak D call TRBD1 (5 bases). V lost 0 bases and J lost 9, with 10 bases in between. The CDR3 runs 13 residues. Germline CDR1 reads SGHRS; CDR2 reads YFSETQ. CDR3 sequence reads: CASSLEGVLEQFF. For the CDR3, the DNA is TGCGCCAGCAGCTTGGAAGGGGTTCTTGAGCAGTTCTTC.

V is TRBV9 and J is TRBJ1-1; D unresolved. Germline CDR1 reads SGDLS; CDR2 reads YYNGEE. The CDR3 runs to 14 residues. V lost 3 bases and J lost 1, with 10 bases in between. The DNA for the CDR3 is TGTGCCAGCAGCGAGTCGGGTCAGAACACTGAAGCTTTCTTT. Its protein product is CASSESGQNTEAFF.

This clonotype was seen a few times. The gene calls are TRBV10-3 and TRBJ2-3; the D gene is possibly TRBD2 (6 bases). CDR1 is ENHRY and CDR2 is SYGVKD in the germline V gene. The V end was cut by 10 bases, the J end by 0 bases, with 14 bases between. The CDR3 length is 14 residues. The CDR3 loop reads CATKPGESTDTQYF. In nucleotides, the CDR3 is TGTGCCACGAAGCCGGGAGAGAGCACAGATACGCAGTATTTT.

The chain has TRBV4-1 and TRBJ2-7, with D possibly matching TRBD2 (5 bases). The CDR3 is made up of 13 amino acids. Germline V gives CDR1 MGHRA, CDR2 YSYEKL. V gave up 0 bases and J gave up 5 bases, with 8 bases separating them. CDR3 in DNA: TGCGCCAGCAGCCAAGATTTCGGGAACGAGCAGTACTTC. Translation: CASSQDFGNEQYF.

This clonotype has just a few counts. This chain connects TRBV7-9 to TRBJ2-3; no firm D call. Looked up from germline, CDR1 is SEHNR and CDR2 is FQNEAQ (reference sequence). Trimming removed 3 bases from V and 3 bases from J, with 7 bases in between. The CDR3 has 13 amino acids. The CDR3 coding sequence is TGTGCCAGCAGCTTCTATATGACAGATACGCAGTATTTT. Translated: CASSFYMTDTQYF.

The V call is TRBV27, the J call TRBJ2-5; TRBD1 matches 8 bases. Germline V gene data show CDR1 as MNHEY and CDR2 as SMNVEV (reference sequence). The junction had 3 bases not matched to a gene; V was cut back by 1 base and J by 5 bases. The CDR3 sequence is 14 residues long. CDR3 sequence reads: CASSLYRTGETQYF. In DNA form, the CDR3 reads TGTGCCAGCAGTTTATACCGGACAGGGGAGACCCAGTACTTC.